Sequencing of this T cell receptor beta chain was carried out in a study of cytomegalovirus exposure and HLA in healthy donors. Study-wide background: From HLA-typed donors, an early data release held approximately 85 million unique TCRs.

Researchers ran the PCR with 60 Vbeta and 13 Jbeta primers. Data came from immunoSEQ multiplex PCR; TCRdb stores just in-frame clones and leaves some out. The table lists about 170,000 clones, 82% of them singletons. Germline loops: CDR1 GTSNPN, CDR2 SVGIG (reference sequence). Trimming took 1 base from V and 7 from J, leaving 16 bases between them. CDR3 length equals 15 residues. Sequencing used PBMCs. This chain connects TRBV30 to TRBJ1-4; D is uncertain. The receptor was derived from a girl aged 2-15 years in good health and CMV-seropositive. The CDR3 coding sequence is TGTGCCTGGAGTGCGAAATGGAGCGAATCTGAAAAACTGTTTTTT. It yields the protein CAWSAKWSESEKLFF.